This T cell receptor beta chain originates from a study of T-cell reconstitution after alpha-beta-depleted transplantation in children (dated by TCRdb to 2016 to 2018). The study in broad terms: T-cell immune reconstitution after TCRalphabeta/CD19-depleted allogeneic hematopoietic cell transplantation in children was quantitatively tracked in the study by means of TCR repertoire profiling.

The receptor library was made with PCR. The data were produced on an Illumina HiSeq 2500. Molecular barcoding was employed in the preparation of TCR libraries, with unique molecular identifiers being used to normalize TCRbeta repertoire quantification. In TCRdb, the public reads were trimmed at Q25 with fastp and aligned with MiXCR, with productive beta chains retained. A single entry per CDR3 protein holds the most common genes and DNA from its merged rows. For this sample the table gives 400,000 to 500,000 distinct CDR3 sequences, of which approximately 10% were detected only once. The top ten hold 4.5% to 7% of the sample. On this clonotype itself: Its target antigen remains unknown. Base qualities are not recorded, but no much larger clone differs from it by a single base.

V is shortened by 5 bases, J by 1 base, and the region joining them spans 15 bases. The CDR3 covers 15 residues, taking in both the cysteine and the phenylalanine. The kept DNA is CDR3 alone, 45 bases in frame from the first base. The germline V gene yields SQVTM for CDR1 and ANQGSEA for CDR2. This TCR derives from a human donor who donated a stem cell graft to a child with acute myeloid leukemia. The chain is made from TRBV29-1 and TRBJ2-1, with the identity of the D gene unclear. The sample consisted of PBMCs from the stem cell graft donor, taken from the stem cell graft. The base sequence is TGCAGCGTTTTCCCTCGGCACCAATCCTACAATGAGCAGTTCTTC. The encoded protein is CSVFPRHQSYNEQFF.